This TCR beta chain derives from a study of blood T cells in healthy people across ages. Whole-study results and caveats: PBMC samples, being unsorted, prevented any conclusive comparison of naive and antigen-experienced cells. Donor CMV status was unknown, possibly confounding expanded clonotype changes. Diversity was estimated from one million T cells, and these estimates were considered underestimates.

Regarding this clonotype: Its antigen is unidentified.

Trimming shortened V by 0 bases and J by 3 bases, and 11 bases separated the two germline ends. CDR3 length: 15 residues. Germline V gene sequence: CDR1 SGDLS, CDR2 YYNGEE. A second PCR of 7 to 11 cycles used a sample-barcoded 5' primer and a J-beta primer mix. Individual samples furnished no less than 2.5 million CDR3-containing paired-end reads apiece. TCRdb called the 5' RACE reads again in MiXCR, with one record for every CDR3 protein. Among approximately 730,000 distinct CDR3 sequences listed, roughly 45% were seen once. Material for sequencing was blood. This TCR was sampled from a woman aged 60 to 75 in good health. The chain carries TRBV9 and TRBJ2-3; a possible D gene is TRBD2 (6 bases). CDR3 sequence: CASSVAVEGTDTQYF. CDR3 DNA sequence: TGTGCCAGCAGCGTAGCAGTGGAGGGGACAGATACGCAGTATTTT. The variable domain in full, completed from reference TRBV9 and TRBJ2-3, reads DSGVTQTPKHLITATGQRVTLRCSPRSGDLSVYWYQQSLDQGLQFLIQYYNGEERAKGNILERFSAQQFPDLHSELNLSSLELGDSALYFCASSVAVEGTDTQYFGPGTRLTVL.